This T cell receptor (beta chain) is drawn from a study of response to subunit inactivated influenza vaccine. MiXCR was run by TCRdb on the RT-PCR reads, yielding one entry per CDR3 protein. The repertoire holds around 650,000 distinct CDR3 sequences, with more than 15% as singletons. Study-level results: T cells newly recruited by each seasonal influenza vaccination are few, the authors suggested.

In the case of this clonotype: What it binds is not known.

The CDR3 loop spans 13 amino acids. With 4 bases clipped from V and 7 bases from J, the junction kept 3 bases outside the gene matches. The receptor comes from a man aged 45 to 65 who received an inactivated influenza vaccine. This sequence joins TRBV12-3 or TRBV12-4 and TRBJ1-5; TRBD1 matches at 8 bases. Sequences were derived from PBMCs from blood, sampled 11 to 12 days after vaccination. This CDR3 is CASSSQGAQPQHF. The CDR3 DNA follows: TGTGCCAGCAGTTCCCAGGGGGCCCAGCCCCAGCATTTT.